This TCR beta chain derives from a study of T cell responses to AZD1222 COVID-19 vaccine. Using immunoSEQ multiplex PCR, the repertoire was profiled, and TCRdb retains in-frame clones only, with some absent. This sample has some 170,000 clones, with about 93% found just once. General study results and limits: Spike was spanned by vaccine-associated CD4 TCRs, which were dominant at 160-218 and 743-854. Reports indicate that nearly half of spike-specific TCRs are directed at unmutated variant regions. Seropositive AZD1222 recipients at baseline numbered only six or seven. Spike-specific TCR repertoires showed rising breadth and depth after two AZD1222 doses.

The CDR3 covers 13 residues. V lost 7 bases and J lost 3; bases outside the gene matches: 5. Germline CDR1 and CDR2: MNHEY and SVGAGI. With regard to this clone: The antigen remains undetermined.

V is TRBV6-5 and J is TRBJ1-2, with 7 bases identical to TRBD1. The clonotype was recovered from an adult who received the MenACWY meningococcal vaccine as a control. The sample in question was peripheral blood, obtained 28 days after the second dose of the MenACWY control vaccine. CDR3: CASISGGDYGYTF. DNA for the CDR3: TGTGCCAGCATATCAGGGGGTGACTATGGCTACACCTTC.